This T cell receptor (beta chain) was sequenced during a study of CD8+CD57+ T cells in acquired aplastic anemia. General observations from the study: Sharing between patients and controls was observed for twenty-nine CD8+ CDR3 sequences.

About this clonotype: Its antigen is unidentified.

Patients selected for sequencing had displayed CD8+CD57+ cell expansion by flow cytometry. Patients were therapy-naive when their blood was sampled. Looked up from germline, CDR1 is LNHNV and CDR2 is YYDKDF (reference sequence). Between the trimmed V and J ends, which lost 7 bases and 11 bases, there was a span of 21 bases. This CDR3 is built from 14 residues. Genomic DNA constituted the template upon which TCR beta VDJ and CDR3 profiling was performed. TCRdb analysed the reads with MiXCR anew, one entry per CDR3 protein. This sample has nearly 60,000 distinct CDR3 sequences, with about 56% found just once.

This TCR was recovered from a human donor with aplastic anemia. The specimen sequenced was sorted CD4+, CD8+, or CD8+CD57+ T cells (not recorded which) from PBMCs. This chain uses TRBV15 with TRBJ2-1, with D possibly matching TRBD1 (6 bases). The DNA for the CDR3 is TGTGCCACCACCAGTGCGACAGGAGGTATTCAGCAGTTCTTC. Residues: CATTSATGGIQQFF.